This T cell receptor beta chain stems from a study of cytomegalovirus exposure and HLA in healthy donors. General study results and limits: The dataset shows that most TCR sequences were rare, while some public TCRs occurred in many donors.

Assay used: immunoSEQ multiplex PCR; TCRdb lists only in-frame clones, some missing. The sample shows some 310,000 clones, 70% to 90% of them seen only once. Looked up from germline, CDR1 is SGHRS and CDR2 is YFSETQ. The V segment lost 6 bases and the J segment 3 bases; nucleotides outside the gene matches: 11. The CDR3 is 15 residues long. Comments on this clone: The antigen is undetermined.

The sequenced sample consisted of PBMCs. This rearrangement joins TRBV5-1 to TRBJ1-2; 7 bases fit TRBD1. This sequence was found in a man aged 25 to 45 in good health and CMV-seronegative. This chain's CDR3 is CASNDAAGTDYGYTF. The CDR3 DNA sequence: TGCGCCAGCAATGACGCTGCCGGGACAGACTATGGCTACACCTTC.